This T cell receptor (beta chain) was recovered during a study of T cells in localized non-small cell lung cancer. Findings of the study overall: Adjacent lung tissue had a median roughly 52 of the top 100 clones found in the tumor. Tumor trailed uninvolved adjacent lung in T cell clonality, which peaked there.

A remark on this clone: What it binds is not known.

TCRdb's table, derived via immunoSEQ multiplex PCR, lists solely in-frame clones and lacks some. The table includes some 64,000 clones, approximately 87% detected once. There are 15 residues in the CDR3. Trimming removed 4 bases from V and 9 bases from J; junction bases left unmatched: 7. Germline V CDR1 and CDR2: SGDLS, YYNGEE. This sequence joins TRBV9 and TRBJ2-1; 13 bases are shared with TRBD2. This clonotype originated in a woman aged 40 to 75 with stage I lung adenocarcinoma. Sequenced material: peripheral blood, taken before any cancer treatment. The CDR3 sequence: CASSPTSGRAGEQFF. The CDR3 region has the DNA TGTGCCAGCAGCCCCACTAGCGGGAGGGCAGGTGAGCAGTTCTTC.